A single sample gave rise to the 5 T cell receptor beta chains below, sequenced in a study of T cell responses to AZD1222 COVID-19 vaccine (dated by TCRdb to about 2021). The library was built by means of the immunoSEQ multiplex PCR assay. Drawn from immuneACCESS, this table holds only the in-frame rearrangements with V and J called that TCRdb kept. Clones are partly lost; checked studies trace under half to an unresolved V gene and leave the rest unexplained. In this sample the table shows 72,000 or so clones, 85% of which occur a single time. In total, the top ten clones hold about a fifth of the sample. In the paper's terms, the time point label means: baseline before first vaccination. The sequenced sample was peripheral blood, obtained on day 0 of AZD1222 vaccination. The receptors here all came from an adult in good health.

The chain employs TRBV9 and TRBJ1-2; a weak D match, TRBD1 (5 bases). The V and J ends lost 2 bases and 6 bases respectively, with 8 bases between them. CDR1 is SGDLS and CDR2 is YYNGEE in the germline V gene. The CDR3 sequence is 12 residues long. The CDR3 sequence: CASSVTGHGYTF. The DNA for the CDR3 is TGTGCCAGCAGCGTTACGGGGCATGGCTACACCTTC.

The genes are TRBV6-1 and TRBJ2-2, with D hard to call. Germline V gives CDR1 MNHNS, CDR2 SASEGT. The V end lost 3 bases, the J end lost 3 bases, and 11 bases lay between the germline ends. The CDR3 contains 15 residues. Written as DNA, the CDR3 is TGTGCCAGCAGTGAGAGGCAGGTGGACACCGGGGAGCTGTTTTTT. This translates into CASSERQVDTGELFF.

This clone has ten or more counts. The CDR3 nucleotides are TGTGCCAGCTCACCTAGCGGGAGCTCCTACGAGCAGTACTTC. The encoded protein is CASSPSGSSYEQYF. The V and J genes are TRBV18 and TRBJ2-7, with 9 bases matching TRBD2. The CDR3 covers 14 residues. The ends lost 3 bases at V and 0 bases at J; junction bases unmatched: 0. Germline values: CDR1 KGHSH, CDR2 LQKENI. The entire variable domain, with the rest obtained from reference TRBV18 and TRBJ2-7, is as follows: NAGVMQNPRHLVRRRGQEARLRCSPMKGHSHVYWYRQLPEEGLKFMVYLQKENIIDESGMPKERFSAEFPKEGPSILRIQQVVRGDSAAYFCASSPSGSSYEQYFGPGTRLTVT.

CDR3: CAISGFLAGPHEQYF. Here the CDR3 DNA reads TGTGCCATCAGTGGGTTCCTAGCGGGACCCCACGAGCAGTACTTC. V usage is TRBV10-3 and J usage is TRBJ2-7; 9 bases match TRBD2. Germline values: CDR1 ENHRY, CDR2 SYGVKD. This CDR3 comprises 15 residues. V lost 4 bases, J lost 5 bases, and 9 bases stayed unmatched.

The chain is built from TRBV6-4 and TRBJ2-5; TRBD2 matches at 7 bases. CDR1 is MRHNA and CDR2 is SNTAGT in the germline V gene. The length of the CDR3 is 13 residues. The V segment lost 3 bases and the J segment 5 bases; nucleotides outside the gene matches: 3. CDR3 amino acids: CASSDGEGETQYF. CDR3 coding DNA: TGTGCCAGCAGTGATGGGGAGGGGGAGACCCAGTACTTC.